The 10 T cell receptor beta chains in this list originate from one sample, sequenced in a study of cytomegalovirus exposure and HLA in healthy donors. PCR primers comprised 60 Vbeta and 13 Jbeta primers. Produced via immunoSEQ multiplex PCR; TCRdb's table is partial and in-frame only. The data contain 150,000 to 200,000 clones, 79% of them singletons. Source material: PBMCs. All receptors derive from a girl between 5 and 17 years old in good health and CMV-seropositive.

V gene TRBV21-1 combines with J gene TRBJ1-1; the DNA was not compared with TRBD1, the D call given in the table. TRBV21-1 is listed as a pseudogene. The CDR3 totals 14 residues. The CDR3 coding sequence is TGTGCCAGAGAATGGGGCAGCCTGAACACTGAAGCTTTCTTT. Its translation: CAREWGSLNTEAFF.

The J gene is TRBJ1-6, the V gene TRBV6-5; perhaps TRBD1 as D (5 bases). The CDR3 runs to 11 residues. Trimming took off 6 bases at V and 14 bases at J, with 11 bases between the two ends. The germline gives CDR1 MNHEY, CDR2 SVGAGI. Here the CDR3 DNA reads TGTGCCAGCAGGGTAGGGGATTCCCTCCACTTT. Protein product: CASRVGDSLHF.

In this sample, this clone turned up a few times. J is TRBJ1-6 and V is TRBV5-1; a weak D match, TRBD1 (6 bases). Germline values: CDR1 SGHRS, CDR2 YFSETQ. Trimming left V 4 bases short and J 8 bases short, with 13 bases between. The CDR3 length is 14 residues. The DNA of the CDR3 is TGCGCCAGCAGCGCGGACAGCGCCCATTCACCCCTCCACTTT. Its translation is CASSADSAHSPLHF.

This clone has only a few counts. This rearrangement joins TRBV5-1 to TRBJ1-2; 9 bases are a match to TRBD1. Germline loops: CDR1 SGHRS, CDR2 YFSETQ. V gave up 2 bases and J gave up 0 bases; unmatched junction bases: 11. This CDR3 comprises 18 residues. CDR3 sequence reads: CASSFPEGQGGTNYGYTF. The CDR3 nucleotides are TGCGCCAGCAGCTTCCCTGAGGGACAGGGCGGCACTAACTATGGCTACACCTTC.

This clone appeared a few times. The V gene is TRBV2, the J gene TRBJ2-1, with TRBD2 matching over 14 bases. V lost 4 bases and J lost 9; bases outside the gene matches: 17. The V gene's germline CDR1 is SNHLY and CDR2 FYNNEI. CDR3 size: 19 residues. The CDR3 reads CASSGGTSGGPSFLGEQFF. As DNA, the CDR3 is TGTGCCAGCAGTGGTGGGACTAGCGGGGGCCCCTCCTTTTTAGGTGAGCAGTTCTTC.

J is TRBJ1-6 and V is TRBV19; TRBD1 matches at 7 bases. Germline CDR1 is LNHDA and CDR2 is SQIVND (reference sequence). V gave up 5 bases and J gave up 10 bases; unmatched junction bases: 8. CDR3 length: 14 amino acids. CDR3 residues: CASSLSGGVSPLHF. DNA of the CDR3: TGTGCCAGTAGTTTGTCAGGGGGTGTATCACCCCTCCACTTT.

The V and J genes are TRBV5-4 and TRBJ2-3, with 7 nucleotides matching TRBD1. CDR1 and CDR2 from the germline V gene are SGHNT and YYREEE (reference sequence). The CDR3 is made up of 14 amino acids. Trimming took 6 bases from V and 5 from J; bases not matched to a gene: 9. Here the CDR3 DNA reads TGTGCCAGCAACGATCCGACAGGGATAGATACGCAGTATTTT. This translates into CASNDPTGIDTQYF. Using reference TRBV5-4 and TRBJ2-3 for the parts outside the CDR3, the full variable domain is ETGVTQSPTHLIKTRGQQVTLRCSSQSGHNTVSWYQQALGQGPQFIFQYYREEENGRGNFPPRFSGLQFPNYSSELNVNALELDDSALYLCASNDPTGIDTQYFGPGTRLTVL.

The J gene is TRBJ1-1, the V gene TRBV5-1, with D perhaps matching TRBD1 (5 bases). The CDR3 has 13 amino acids. Germline V gene data show CDR1 as SGHRS and CDR2 as YFSETQ. The germline V and J ends were trimmed by 1 base and 6 bases, with 10 bases remaining between them. The CDR3 loop reads CASSLIQGPEAFF. Written as DNA, the CDR3 is TGCGCCAGCAGCTTGATCCAGGGCCCTGAAGCTTTCTTT.

The CDR3 DNA reads TGTGCCAGCAGCCGAGGACAGGGTCTTACAGATACGCAGTATTTT. Its translation is CASSRGQGLTDTQYF. The J gene is TRBJ2-3, the V gene TRBV9; 8 positions match TRBD1. Per the germline V gene, CDR1 is SGDLS and CDR2 is YYNGEE. V dropped 4 bases and J dropped 3; count of bases not matched to a gene: 7. CDR3 length equals 15 residues.

The chain employs TRBV9 and TRBJ2-2, with 9 bases lining up with TRBD2. Germline loops: CDR1 SGDLS, CDR2 YYNGEE. After removal of 3 bases from V and 1 base from J, the junction contained 1 base not matched to a gene. This CDR3 is 15 amino acids long. The CDR3 is CASSASGENTGELFF. The CDR3 nucleotides are TGTGCCAGCAGCGCTAGCGGGGAGAACACCGGGGAGCTGTTTTTT.